The T cell receptor (beta chain) under discussion was sequenced for a study of T-cell memory formation after mild COVID-19. Study in general: Clustering of TCRs was largely donor specific.

This clonotype showed up many times. No antigen is known for it. Points from the study as a whole: CM and EM subsets held most contracting CD4+ clones; EMRA held CD8+ ones. A second wave expanding day 15 to 37 was CD4+-biased; contracting clones were balanced.

The ends were cut back, 3 bases at V and 0 bases at J, with 20 bases in the middle. Germline CDR1 is SGDLS and CDR2 is YYNGEE. The CDR3 sequence is 18 residues long. TCRdb analysed the 5' RACE reads with MiXCR anew, one entry per CDR3 protein. Of just over 350,000 distinct CDR3 sequences in the sample, approximately 15% were seen once. The rearrangement uses TRBV9 and TRBJ2-3; no reliable D call. Sequencing input: PBMCs or a T cell subset sorted from them (not recorded which). The sequence was collected from a man between 18 and 35 years old who had mild COVID-19 (a few samples of this study predate the infection). Cell type and time point are not known. This chain's CDR3 is CASSATHSLPPSTDTQYF. CDR3 DNA: TGTGCCAGCAGCGCGACCCACAGCCTCCCCCCTAGCACAGATACGCAGTATTTT.